This T cell receptor (beta chain) was recovered during a study of technical replicates of blood from several donors. The method was immunoSEQ multiplex PCR; TCRdb's version includes in-frame clones alone and lacks a portion of them. This sample has roughly 14,000 clones; 80% to 85% occur once, and the top ten carry 9.5% to 15%. V gave up 3 bases and J gave up 3 bases, with 14 bases separating them. The CDR3 is 15 residues long. In germline, CDR1 is ENHRY, CDR2 SYGVKD. This TCR was sampled from a human donor in good health. The chain has TRBV10-3 and TRBJ1-1; TRBD1 is a possible D gene (6 bases). The source material was PBMCs. In nucleotides, the CDR3 is TGTGCCATCAGTGATGAGGGCAGGGGTTACACTGAAGCTTTCTTT. This sequence encodes CAISDEGRGYTEAFF.